The 18 T cell receptor beta chains below come from one sample, sequenced in a study of OX40 agonist ivuxolimab in advanced cancers. Assay used: immunoSEQ multiplex PCR; TCRdb lists only in-frame clones, some missing. Here the sample spans about 95,000 clones, around 85% being singletons. Source: CD4+ or CD8+ T cells sorted from blood, taken in a trial of the OX40 agonist ivuxolimab. All receptors derive from an adult with an advanced solid tumor such as melanoma, head and neck, liver or kidney cancer.

This clone occurred a few times. Other DNA sequences of this sample code for an identical CDR3. The rearrangement links TRBV27 to TRBJ2-1; no clear D. CDR1 is MNHEY and CDR2 is SMNVEV in the germline V gene (reference sequence). V dropped 4 bases and J dropped 9 bases, with 22 bases sitting between them. This CDR3 has 16 residues. The CDR3 nucleotides read TGTGCCAGCAGTTCCTCAGACACCCCCACCCGGACTGAGCAGTTCTTC. Translating gives CASSSSDTPTRTEQFF.

The V and J genes are TRBV28 and TRBJ2-7; D possibly corresponds to TRBD2 (6 bases). From germline, CDR1 is MDHEN and CDR2 SYDVKM. The ends were cut back, 0 bases at V and 10 bases at J, with 19 bases in the middle. The CDR3 loop spans 15 amino acids. The CDR3 reads CASSLWELAPGEQYF. The CDR3 nucleotides are TGTGCCAGCAGTTTATGGGAACTAGCACCGGGGGAACAGTACTTC.

This chain uses TRBV10-3 with TRBJ1-2; the match to TRBD1 covers 7 bases. CDR3 length: 15 amino acids. CDR1 is ENHRY, CDR2 SYGVKD, per germline. The V and J ends lost 2 bases and 4 bases, in that order; junction bases with no gene match: 7. DNA for the CDR3: TGTGCCATCAGTGAGGGGGACAGAGGACCCTATGGCTACACCTTC. It yields the protein CAISEGDRGPYGYTF.

The V and J genes are TRBV28 and TRBJ2-5; 10 positions agree with TRBD1. The J call is doubtful: the DNA matches TRBJ2-7 better. This CDR3 has 13 amino acids. Per germline, CDR1 MDHEN and CDR2 SYDVKM. This CDR3 reads CASRDRGVNEQYF. In DNA form, the CDR3 reads TGTGCCAGCAGGGACAGGGGGGTCAACGAGCAGTACTTC.

The chain is built from TRBV5-4 and TRBJ2-1; the D gene is possibly TRBD2 (5 bases). Germline V CDR1 and CDR2: SGHNT, YYREEE (reference sequence). Trimming took off 1 base at V and 0 bases at J, with 8 bases between the two ends. The CDR3 spans 15 residues. The CDR3 region is CASSLMGSSYNEQFF. CDR3 DNA: TGTGCCAGCAGCTTGATGGGGAGCTCCTACAATGAGCAGTTCTTC.

This sequence joins TRBV4-3 and TRBJ1-5; D is uncertain. The ends were cut back, 0 bases at V and 5 bases at J, with 11 bases in the middle. Germline CDR1 reads LGHNA; CDR2 reads YSLEER. The CDR3 is 15 residues long. DNA of the CDR3: TGCGCCAGCAGCCAAGACTGGCCCGGTTATCAGCCCCAGCATTTT. Translated: CASSQDWPGYQPQHF.

The V and J genes are TRBV5-1 and TRBJ2-5, with 15 nucleotides matching TRBD2. Per germline, CDR1 SGHRS and CDR2 YFSETQ. V gave up 4 bases and J gave up 5 bases; unmatched junction bases: 6. The CDR3 spans 16 residues. The CDR3 DNA is TGCGCCAGCAGCATAATGGGACTAGCGGGAGGTGAGACCCAGTACTTC. Its translation: CASSIMGLAGGETQYF.

The chain carries TRBV18 and TRBJ1-4, with a tentative D call TRBD1 (6 bases). The CDR3 runs to 15 residues. Per germline, CDR1 KGHSH and CDR2 LQKENI. The ends were cut back, 5 bases at V and 6 bases at J, with 16 bases in the middle. The CDR3 region has the DNA TGTGCCAGCTCAGTCTTAAGGGGGAGCGATGAAAAACTGTTTTTT. The encoded protein is CASSVLRGSDEKLFF.

V gene TRBV18 combines with J gene TRBJ2-3, with 8 bases lining up with TRBD2. The CDR3 contains 18 residues. CDR1 KGHSH and CDR2 LQKENI come from the germline V gene. The V gene end was trimmed by 5 bases and the J gene end by 1 base; junction bases not matched to a gene: 14. The CDR3 loop is CASSSKTSAEYGTDTQYF. The CDR3 DNA sequence: TGTGCCAGCTCATCGAAGACTAGCGCGGAATATGGCACAGATACGCAGTATTTT.

The rearrangement joins TRBV6-1 to TRBJ1-5, with TRBD1 as a possible D gene (5 bases). The length of the CDR3 is 12 residues. The germline gives CDR1 MNHNS, CDR2 SASEGT. With 6 bases removed from V and 9 bases from J, the gap between germline ends came to 12 bases. For the CDR3, the DNA is TGTGCCAGCAGGGGGACCCTGTGGCCCCAGCATTTT. Translation: CASRGTLWPQHF.

J is TRBJ1-2 and V is TRBV27; no definite D call. Looked up from germline, CDR1 is MNHEY and CDR2 is SMNVEV (reference sequence). The CDR3 runs to 13 residues. V gave up 6 bases and J gave up 4 bases, with 12 bases separating them. The CDR3, as DNA: TGTGCCAGCAGGCCCTCACAGCGCTATGGCTACACCTTC. This gives the protein CASRPSQRYGYTF.

A note on this clone: This CDR3 is also generated by other DNA sequences in the sample. V gene TRBV7-9 combines with J gene TRBJ1-4; D call uncertain. The CDR3 totals 14 residues. V lost 0 bases and J 8 bases, leaving 10 bases between the germline ends. The germline CDR1 and CDR2 sequences are SEHNR and FQNEAQ (reference sequence). The CDR3 loop reads CASSLAGLGEKLFF. The CDR3 DNA sequence: TGTGCCAGCAGCTTAGCTGGGTTAGGGGAAAAACTGTTTTTT.

This chain uses TRBV21-1 with TRBJ1-3. TRBV21-1 is described as a pseudogene. The CDR3 runs 13 residues. Written as DNA, the CDR3 is TGTGCCAGCGGGTATAGTCCCAGAAACACCATATATTTT. This codes for CASGYSPRNTIYF.

This sequence joins TRBV7-9 and TRBJ2-5; D remains ambiguous. Trimming pared 1 base from V and 3 bases from J, leaving 9 bases between. The germline CDR1 and CDR2 sequences are SEHNR and FQNEAQ (reference sequence). This CDR3 has 14 residues. CDR3 DNA: TGTGCCAGCAGCTTAGTGGTAGGGAAAGAGACCCAGTACTTC. Protein product: CASSLVVGKETQYF.

This rearrangement joins TRBV21-1 to TRBJ2-7; the D call in the table, TRBD2, was not verified against the DNA. TRBV21-1 is flagged as a pseudogene. The CDR3 runs to 21 residues. CDR3 in amino acids: CASSKGEVLGTSGYCSYEQYF. In DNA, the CDR3 is TGTGCCAGCAGCAAAGGGGAGGTTTTAGGGACTAGCGGTTATTGCTCCTACGAGCAGTACTTC.

The chain combines TRBV5-1 with TRBJ2-2; TRBD1 matches at 9 bases. Germline V gene lookup returns CDR1 SGHRS and CDR2 YFSETQ. Trimming cost V 2 bases and J 7 bases; bases outside gene matches: 6. The CDR3 contains 15 residues. The CDR3 sequence is CASSFGQGKIGELFF. As DNA, the CDR3 is TGCGCCAGCAGCTTCGGACAGGGGAAGATCGGGGAGCTGTTTTTT.

The chain couples TRBV10-2 to TRBJ2-2, with TRBD1 matching 8 bases. The CDR3 contains 15 residues. V dropped 8 bases and J dropped 3; count of bases not matched to a gene: 8. The V gene's germline CDR1 is WSHSY and CDR2 SAAADI. The CDR3 coding sequence is TGCGCCAGCGGACTCGGACAGGGAGACACCGGGGAGCTGTTTTTT. It yields the protein CASGLGQGDTGELFF.

The V and J genes are TRBV6-5 and TRBJ1-2; 7 bases agree with TRBD1. The CDR3 length is 15 residues. V was pared by 5 bases and J by 4 bases, with 10 bases of the junction left unmatched. CDR1 MNHEY and CDR2 SVGAGI come from the germline V gene. CDR3 sequence (DNA): TGTGCCAGCAGTCGCCGACAGGGTGGGAGCTATGGCTACACCTTC. Protein: CASSRRQGGSYGYTF.